This T cell receptor (beta chain) was recovered during a study of blood T cell repertoires in COVID-19. Trimming cost V 1 base and J 2 bases; bases outside gene matches: 3. Germline loops: CDR1 KGHSH, CDR2 LQKENI. The CDR3 contains 16 residues. Profiling relied on immunoSEQ multiplex PCR, and the TCRdb table lists in-frame clones only, not all of them. The data contain 150,000 to 180,000 clones, 80% of them singletons. A few counts support this clone. Sequencing used peripheral blood. The chain recombines TRBV18 with TRBJ2-1, with TRBD2 identical over 9 bases. The sequence was obtained from a man aged 55-75 years with acute or convalescent COVID-19. Here the CDR3 DNA reads TGTGCCAGCTCACCACAAAGGACTAGCGCCTACAATGAGCAGTTCTTC. Translating it yields CASSPQRTSAYNEQFF.